These 14 T cell receptor beta chains originate from one sample sequenced in a study of cytomegalovirus exposure and HLA in healthy donors (dated by TCRdb to the late 2010s). Library preparation was by the immunoSEQ multiplex PCR assay. For the multiplex PCR, a mixture combining 60 forward primers for TCR Vbeta segments and 13 reverse primers for TCR Jbeta segments was used. TCRdb took over this immuneACCESS table, retaining in-frame rearrangements with V and J assigned. Such tables are incomplete; in checked studies, under half of the missing clones stem from an unresolved V gene, and the remainder is unexplained. The sample has 200,000 to 250,000 clones on record, roughly 82% of them singletons. In total, the top ten clones hold more than 5% of the sample. The sequenced sample consisted of PBMCs. These receptors all stem from a woman in her thirties or forties in good health and CMV-seropositive.

J is TRBJ2-5 and V is TRBV30, with D maybe TRBD2 (6 bases). The DNA matches TRBJ2-7 better at its end, which makes the J call doubtful. The CDR3 consists of 12 residues. The germline CDR1 and CDR2 sequences are GTSNPN and SVGIG (reference sequence). CDR3 nucleotide sequence: TGTGCCTGTCACTCGGGAGACTACGAGCAGTACTTC. It codes for CACHSGDYEQYF.

The V call is TRBV7-3, the J call TRBJ1-1, with TRBD1 as a possible D gene (5 bases). Trimming cost V 5 bases and J 1 base, with 8 bases left between them. Germline assignment: CDR1 SGHTA and CDR2 FQGTGA. This CDR3 is 13 amino acids long. CDR3 protein: CASSVQGNTEAFF. Written as DNA, the CDR3 is TGTGCCAGCAGCGTGCAGGGGAACACTGAAGCTTTCTTT.

The rearrangement joins TRBV19 to TRBJ2-5; TRBD2 matches 8 bases. CDR1 and CDR2 (germline): LNHDA, SQIVND (reference sequence). The CDR3 sequence is 16 residues long. V was pared by 7 bases and J by 1 base, with 11 bases of the junction left unmatched. CDR3: CASNSYPGGGQETQYF. In nucleotides, the CDR3 is TGTGCCAGTAATTCGTATCCCGGGGGGGGCCAAGAGACCCAGTACTTC.

J is TRBJ2-5 and V is TRBV7-6; D is perhaps TRBD2 (5 bases). V was trimmed by 2 bases and J by 2 bases, leaving 15 bases between them. The CDR3 loop spans 16 amino acids. Per the germline V gene, CDR1 is SGHVS and CDR2 is FNYEAQ. The CDR3 sequence is CASSLRFRTGQETQYF. DNA of the CDR3: TGTGCCAGCAGCTTACGGTTCCGAACGGGGCAAGAGACCCAGTACTTC.

This chain uses TRBV27 with TRBJ1-4, with D maybe TRBD1 (5 bases). This CDR3 has 18 amino acids. Germline assignment: CDR1 MNHEY and CDR2 SMNVEV (reference sequence). The V end lost 3 bases, the J end lost 4 bases, and 21 bases lay between the germline ends. The CDR3 loop is CASSFLPRQLTNNEKLFF. Here the CDR3 DNA reads TGTGCCAGCAGTTTCCTTCCAAGACAGCTTACAAATAATGAAAAACTGTTTTTT.

The chain combines TRBV9 with TRBJ2-3; a weak D match, TRBD1 (5 bases). Germline CDR1 is SGDLS and CDR2 is YYNGEE. This CDR3 contains 13 residues. V lost 3 bases to trimming and J lost 3 bases, with 8 bases between them. The DNA of the CDR3 is TGTGCCAGCAGCGCCAGGGTTACAGATACGCAGTATTTT. Amino acid sequence: CASSARVTDTQYF.

Only one count was recorded for this clone. The chain has TRBV4-3 and TRBJ1-2; perhaps TRBD1 as D (5 bases). The CDR3 consists of 15 residues. The V end was cut by 1 base, the J end by 8 bases, with 17 bases between. Germline V lookup: CDR1 LGHNA, CDR2 YSLEER. CDR3 DNA sequence: TGCGCCAGCAGCCAAGTAAGGGGAACGCGAGGAGGCTACACCTTC. It translates to CASSQVRGTRGGYTF.

V usage is TRBV5-8 and J usage is TRBJ1-2; a possible D gene is TRBD1 (6 bases). The ends were cut back, 4 bases at V and 8 bases at J, with 21 bases in the middle. Germline values: CDR1 SGHTS, CDR2 YDEGEE. This CDR3 is 15 amino acids long. The CDR3, as DNA: TGTGCCAGCAGCGGATGGACAGAGGCCCCTTTCGGCTACACCTTC. Its translation: CASSGWTEAPFGYTF.

The table lists this clone with a few counts. The chain combines TRBV19 with TRBJ2-1, with 8 positions matching TRBD1. From germline, CDR1 is LNHDA and CDR2 SQIVND (reference sequence). The J segment lost 7 bases and the V segment lost 5 bases, leaving 10 bases of the junction unmatched. The CDR3 is 15 residues long. Here the CDR3 DNA reads TGTGCCAGTAGTGGCGACAGGGGCTGGTCGAATGAGCAGTTCTTC. Its translation is CASSGDRGWSNEQFF.

The rearrangement joins TRBV7-2 to TRBJ2-1; 10 positions agree with TRBD2. The germline V gene encodes CDR1 SGHTA and CDR2 FQGNSA. Trimming cost V 5 bases and J 0 bases; bases outside gene matches: 7. This CDR3 comprises 17 residues. The CDR3 loop reads CASSPSSGGLSYNEQFF. CDR3 coding DNA: TGTGCCAGCAGCCCCTCTAGCGGGGGCCTCTCCTACAATGAGCAGTTCTTC.

The rearrangement joins TRBV30 to TRBJ1-3, with a possible D match to TRBD1 (6 bases). Trimming cost V 3 bases and J 0 bases, with 12 bases left between them. Germline values: CDR1 GTSNPN, CDR2 SVGIG (reference sequence). The CDR3 runs to 15 residues. CDR3 sequence reads: CAWRKGGFSGNTIYF. Here the CDR3 DNA reads TGTGCCTGGAGGAAAGGGGGATTCTCTGGAAACACCATATATTTT.

The table lists this clone with a few counts. The CDR3 sequence: CASGSSGTGLYEQYF. DNA for the CDR3: TGTGCTAGTGGTTCCTCCGGGACAGGGCTCTACGAGCAGTACTTC. The genes are TRBV12-5 and TRBJ2-5; 9 bases align to TRBD1. The J call may be mistaken, given a closer DNA end match to TRBJ2-7. Germline V gene sequence: CDR1 LGHNT, CDR2 FRNRAP. This CDR3 spans 15 amino acids.

This clone was seen once. The gene calls are TRBV28 and TRBJ1-3; 7 positions agree with TRBD1. The CDR3 spans 16 residues. The ends lost 3 bases at V and 4 bases at J; junction bases unmatched: 9. Germline V gives CDR1 MDHEN, CDR2 SYDVKM. The CDR3 spells CASSLGAGGGGNTIYF. The CDR3 DNA reads as TGTGCCAGCAGTTTGGGTGCAGGGGGTGGGGGAAACACCATATATTTT. The whole variable domain, remainder taken from reference TRBV28 and TRBJ1-3, is DVKVTQSSRYLVKRTGEKVFLECVQDMDHENMFWYRQDPGLGLRLIYFSYDVKMKEKGDIPEGYSVSREKKERFSLILESASTNQTSMYLCASSLGAGGGGNTIYFGEGSWLTVV.

The chain carries TRBV5-1 and TRBJ1-5; 9 positions match TRBD1. The V gene's germline CDR1 is SGHRS and CDR2 YFSETQ. The CDR3 totals 13 residues. J gave up 6 bases and V 6 bases, and 4 bases lay outside the gene matches. The CDR3: CASNPGQGQPQHF. The CDR3, as DNA: TGCGCCAGCAATCCGGGACAGGGTCAGCCCCAGCATTTT.